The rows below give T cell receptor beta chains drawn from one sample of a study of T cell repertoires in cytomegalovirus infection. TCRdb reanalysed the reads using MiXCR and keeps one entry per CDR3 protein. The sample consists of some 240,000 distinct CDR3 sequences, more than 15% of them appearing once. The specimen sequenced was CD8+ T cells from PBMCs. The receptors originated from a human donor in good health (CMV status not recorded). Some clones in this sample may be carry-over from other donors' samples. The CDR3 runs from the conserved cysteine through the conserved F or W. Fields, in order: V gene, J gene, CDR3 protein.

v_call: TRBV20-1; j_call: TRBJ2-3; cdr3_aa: CSASGILAGGSTDTQYF
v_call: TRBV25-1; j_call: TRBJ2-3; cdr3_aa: CASRPYSGATDTQYF
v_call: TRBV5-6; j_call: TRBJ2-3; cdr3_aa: CASSLYPDTQYF
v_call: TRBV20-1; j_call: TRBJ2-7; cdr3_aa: CSASLAGEITYEQYF
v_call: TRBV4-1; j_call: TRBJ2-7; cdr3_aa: CASSRAQGTYEQYF
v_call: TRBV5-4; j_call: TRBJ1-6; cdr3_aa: CASSSGGGNSPLHF
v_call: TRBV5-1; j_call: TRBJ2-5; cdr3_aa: CASSDGTGQETQYF
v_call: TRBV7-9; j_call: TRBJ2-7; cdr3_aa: CASSLSQFYEQYF
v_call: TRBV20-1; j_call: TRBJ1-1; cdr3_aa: CSARDVGGSLMNTEAFF
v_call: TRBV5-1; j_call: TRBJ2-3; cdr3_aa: CASSLESPAVTSTDTQYF
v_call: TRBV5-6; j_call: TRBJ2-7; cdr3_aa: CASSLGRWAYEQYF